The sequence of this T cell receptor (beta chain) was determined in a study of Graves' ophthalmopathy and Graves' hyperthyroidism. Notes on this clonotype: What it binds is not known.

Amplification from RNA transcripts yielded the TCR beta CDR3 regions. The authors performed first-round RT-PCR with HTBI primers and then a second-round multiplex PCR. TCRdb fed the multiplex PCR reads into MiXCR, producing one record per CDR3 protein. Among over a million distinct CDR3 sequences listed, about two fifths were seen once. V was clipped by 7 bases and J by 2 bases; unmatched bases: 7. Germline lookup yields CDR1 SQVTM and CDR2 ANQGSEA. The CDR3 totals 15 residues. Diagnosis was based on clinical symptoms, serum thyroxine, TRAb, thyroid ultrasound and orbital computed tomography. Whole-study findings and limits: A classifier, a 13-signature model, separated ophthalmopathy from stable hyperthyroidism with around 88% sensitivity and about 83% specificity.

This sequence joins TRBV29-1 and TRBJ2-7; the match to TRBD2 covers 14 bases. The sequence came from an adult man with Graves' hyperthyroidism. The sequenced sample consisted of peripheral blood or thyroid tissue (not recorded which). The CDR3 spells CSAETGLAGAYEQYF. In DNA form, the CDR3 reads TGCAGCGCAGAAACGGGACTAGCGGGAGCCTACGAGCAGTACTTC.